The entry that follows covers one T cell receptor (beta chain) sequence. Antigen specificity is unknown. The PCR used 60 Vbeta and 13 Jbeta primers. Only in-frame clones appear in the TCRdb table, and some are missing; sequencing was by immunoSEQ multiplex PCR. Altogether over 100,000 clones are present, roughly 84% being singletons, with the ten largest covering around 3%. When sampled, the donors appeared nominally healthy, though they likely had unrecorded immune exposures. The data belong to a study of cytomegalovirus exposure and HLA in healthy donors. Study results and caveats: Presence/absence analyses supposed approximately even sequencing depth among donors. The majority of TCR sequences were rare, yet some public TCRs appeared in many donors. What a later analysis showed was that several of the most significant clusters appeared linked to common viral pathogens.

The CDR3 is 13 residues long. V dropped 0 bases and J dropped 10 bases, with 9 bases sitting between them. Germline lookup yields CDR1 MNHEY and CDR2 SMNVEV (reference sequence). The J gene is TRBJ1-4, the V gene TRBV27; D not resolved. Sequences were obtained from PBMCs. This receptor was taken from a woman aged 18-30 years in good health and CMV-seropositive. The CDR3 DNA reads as TGTGCCAGCAGTTTATCGAACGAGGGAAAACTGTTTTTT. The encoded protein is CASSLSNEGKLFF.